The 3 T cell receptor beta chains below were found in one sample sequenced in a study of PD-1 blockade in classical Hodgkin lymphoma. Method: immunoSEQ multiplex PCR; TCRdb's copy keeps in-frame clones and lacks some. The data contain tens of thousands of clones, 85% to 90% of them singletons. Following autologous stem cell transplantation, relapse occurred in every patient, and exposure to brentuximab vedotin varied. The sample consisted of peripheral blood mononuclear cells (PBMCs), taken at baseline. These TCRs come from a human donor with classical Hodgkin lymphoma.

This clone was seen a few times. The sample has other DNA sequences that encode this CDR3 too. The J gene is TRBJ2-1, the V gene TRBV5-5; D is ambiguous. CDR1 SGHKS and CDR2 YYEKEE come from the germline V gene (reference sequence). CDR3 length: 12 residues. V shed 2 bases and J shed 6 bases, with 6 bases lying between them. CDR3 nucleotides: TGTGCCAGCAGCTTAGCAGGCAATGAGCAGTTCTTC. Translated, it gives CASSLAGNEQFF. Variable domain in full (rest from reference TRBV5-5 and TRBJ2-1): DAGVTQSPTHLIKTRGQQVTLRCSPISGHKSVSWYQQVLGQGPQFIFQYYEKEERGRGNFPDRFSARQFPNYSSELNVNALLLGDSALYLCASSLAGNEQFFGPGTRLTVL.

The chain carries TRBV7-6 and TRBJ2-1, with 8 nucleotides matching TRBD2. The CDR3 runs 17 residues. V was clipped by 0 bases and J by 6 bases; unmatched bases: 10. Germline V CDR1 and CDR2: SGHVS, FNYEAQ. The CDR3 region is CASSLAASGAGGNEQFF. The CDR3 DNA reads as TGTGCCAGCAGCTTAGCAGCGTCTGGGGCGGGGGGCAATGAGCAGTTCTTC.

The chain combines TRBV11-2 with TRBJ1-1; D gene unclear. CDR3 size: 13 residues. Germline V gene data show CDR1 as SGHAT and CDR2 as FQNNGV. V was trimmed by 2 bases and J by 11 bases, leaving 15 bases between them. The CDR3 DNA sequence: TGTGCCAGCAGCTTAAGCGGTGACACGTCCGCTTTCTTT. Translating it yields CASSLSGDTSAFF.